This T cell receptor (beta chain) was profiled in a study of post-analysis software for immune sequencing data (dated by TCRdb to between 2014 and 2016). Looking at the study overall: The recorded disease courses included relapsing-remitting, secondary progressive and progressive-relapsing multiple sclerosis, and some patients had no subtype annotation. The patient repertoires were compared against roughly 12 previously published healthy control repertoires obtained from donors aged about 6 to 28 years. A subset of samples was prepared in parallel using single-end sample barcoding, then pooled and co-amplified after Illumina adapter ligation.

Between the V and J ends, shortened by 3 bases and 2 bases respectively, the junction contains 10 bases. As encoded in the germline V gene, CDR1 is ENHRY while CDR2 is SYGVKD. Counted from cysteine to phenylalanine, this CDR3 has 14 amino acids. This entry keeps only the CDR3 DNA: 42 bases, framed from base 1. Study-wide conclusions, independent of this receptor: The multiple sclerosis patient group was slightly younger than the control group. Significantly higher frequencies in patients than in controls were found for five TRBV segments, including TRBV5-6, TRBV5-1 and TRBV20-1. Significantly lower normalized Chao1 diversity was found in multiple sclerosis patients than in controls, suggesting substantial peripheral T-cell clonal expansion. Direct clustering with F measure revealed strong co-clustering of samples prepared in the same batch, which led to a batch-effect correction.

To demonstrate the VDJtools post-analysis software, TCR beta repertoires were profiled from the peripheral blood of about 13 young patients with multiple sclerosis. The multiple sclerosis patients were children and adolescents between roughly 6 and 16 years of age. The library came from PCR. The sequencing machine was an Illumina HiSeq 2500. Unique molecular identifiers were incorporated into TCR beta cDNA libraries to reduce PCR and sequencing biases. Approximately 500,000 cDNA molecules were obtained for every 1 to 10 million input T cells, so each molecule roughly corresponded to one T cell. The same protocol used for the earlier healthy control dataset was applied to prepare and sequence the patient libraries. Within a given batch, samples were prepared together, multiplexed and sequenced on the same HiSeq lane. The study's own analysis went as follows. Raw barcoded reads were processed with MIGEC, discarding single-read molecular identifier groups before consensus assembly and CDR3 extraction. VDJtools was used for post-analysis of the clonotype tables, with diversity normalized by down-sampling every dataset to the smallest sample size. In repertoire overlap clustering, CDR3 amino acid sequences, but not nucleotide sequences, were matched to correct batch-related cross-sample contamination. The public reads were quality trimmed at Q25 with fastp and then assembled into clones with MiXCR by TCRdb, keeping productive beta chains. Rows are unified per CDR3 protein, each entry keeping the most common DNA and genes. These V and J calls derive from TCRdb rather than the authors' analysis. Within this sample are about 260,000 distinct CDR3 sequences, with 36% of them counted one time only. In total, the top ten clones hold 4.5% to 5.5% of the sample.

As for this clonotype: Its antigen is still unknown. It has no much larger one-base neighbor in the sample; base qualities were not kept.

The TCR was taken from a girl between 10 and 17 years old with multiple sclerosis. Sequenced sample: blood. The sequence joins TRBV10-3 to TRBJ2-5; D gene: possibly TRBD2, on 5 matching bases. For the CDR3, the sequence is CAISDGGGQETQYF. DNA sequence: TGTGCCATCAGTGACGGCGGAGGTCAAGAGACCCAGTACTTC.